What follows describes a single T cell receptor (beta chain). Its matching antigen is unknown. In the library, individual cDNA molecules carried attached unique molecular identifiers. TCRdb re-derived calls from the 5' RACE reads in MiXCR, one entry per CDR3 protein. Of 75,000 to 80,000 distinct CDR3 sequences listed, around 17% are singletons. These data originate in a study of early T cells in non-severe SARS-CoV-2 infection. Overall study context: Chains were not paired, and sequencing was done on bulk RNA from unsorted whole blood. Findings and caveats of the study: VDJdb matching favored anti-spike CD8 responses, missing private and CD4 specificities.

The CDR3 loop spans 14 amino acids. V lost 10 bases and J lost 5; bases outside the gene matches: 14. Specimen: whole blood. This sequence joins TRBV12-3 or TRBV12-4 and TRBJ2-7; 7 bases map to TRBD2. The receptor's source is an adult who was a healthcare worker with PCR-confirmed SARS-CoV-2 infection or an uninfected control (not recorded which). CDR3 amino acids: CAITLGGVVDEQYF. Here the CDR3 DNA reads TGTGCCATCACACTGGGAGGGGTAGTAGACGAGCAGTACTTC.